This record looks at one T cell receptor beta chain sequence and its context. Its antigen is not known. Clones were sequenced by immunoSEQ multiplex PCR, and TCRdb holds only the in-frame ones, with some missing. The sample has about 6,600 clones; about 72% are singletons. This tumor tissue came from a pretreatment baseline collection. This specimen belongs to a study of circulating tumor DNA in untreated peripheral T-cell lymphoma. Study-level points and caveats: Tumor-specific clonotypes were found in roughly 79% of patients.

V was trimmed by 5 bases and J by 7 bases, leaving 18 bases between them. The germline V gene has CDR1 SGHNT and CDR2 YENEEA. The CDR3 consists of 15 residues. V gene TRBV11-3 combines with J gene TRBJ2-1, with D unclear. The sequenced sample consisted of tumor tissue. The source is a human donor with peripheral T-cell lymphoma. The CDR3 sequence is CASSLREVVRNEQFF. CDR3 nucleotides: TGTGCCAGCAGCCTCCGAGAGGTCGTTAGAAATGAGCAGTTCTTC.